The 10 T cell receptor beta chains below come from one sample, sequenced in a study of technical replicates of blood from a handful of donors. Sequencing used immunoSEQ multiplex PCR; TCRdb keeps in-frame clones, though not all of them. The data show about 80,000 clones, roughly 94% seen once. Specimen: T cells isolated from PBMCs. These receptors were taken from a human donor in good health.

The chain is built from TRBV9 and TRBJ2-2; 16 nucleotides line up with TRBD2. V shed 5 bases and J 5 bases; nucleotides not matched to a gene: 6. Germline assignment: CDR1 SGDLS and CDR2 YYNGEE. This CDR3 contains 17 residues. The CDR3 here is CASSGTSGRAGTGELFF. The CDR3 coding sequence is TGTGCCAGCAGTGGGACTAGCGGGAGGGCGGGGACCGGGGAGCTGTTTTTT.

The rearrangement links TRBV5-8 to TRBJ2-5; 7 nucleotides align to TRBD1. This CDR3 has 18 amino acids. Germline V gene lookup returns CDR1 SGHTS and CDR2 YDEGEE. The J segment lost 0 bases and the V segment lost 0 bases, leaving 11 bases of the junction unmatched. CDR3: CASSLGRTGALYQETQYF. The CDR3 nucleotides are TGTGCCAGCAGCTTGGGACGAACAGGGGCTTTGTACCAAGAGACCCAGTACTTC.

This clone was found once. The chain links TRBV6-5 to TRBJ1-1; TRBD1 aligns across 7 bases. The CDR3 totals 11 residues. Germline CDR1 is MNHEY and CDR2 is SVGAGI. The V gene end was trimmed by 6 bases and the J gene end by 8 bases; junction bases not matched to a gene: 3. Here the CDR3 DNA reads TGTGCCAGCAGAGAGACAGGGGAAGCTTTCTTT. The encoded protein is CASRETGEAFF.

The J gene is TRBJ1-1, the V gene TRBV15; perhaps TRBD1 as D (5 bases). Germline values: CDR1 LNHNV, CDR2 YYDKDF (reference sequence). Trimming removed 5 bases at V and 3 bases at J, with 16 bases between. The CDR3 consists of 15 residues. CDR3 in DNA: TGTGCCACCAGCTTCGGGGGAGGGTCTTACACTGAAGCTTTCTTT. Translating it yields CATSFGGGSYTEAFF.

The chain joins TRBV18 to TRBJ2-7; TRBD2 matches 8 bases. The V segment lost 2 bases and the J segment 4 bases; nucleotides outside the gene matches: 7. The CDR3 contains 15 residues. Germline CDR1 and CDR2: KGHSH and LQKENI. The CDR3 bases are TGTGCCAGCTCACCATATATTAGCGGGGTGTACGAGCAGTACTTC. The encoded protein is CASSPYISGVYEQYF.

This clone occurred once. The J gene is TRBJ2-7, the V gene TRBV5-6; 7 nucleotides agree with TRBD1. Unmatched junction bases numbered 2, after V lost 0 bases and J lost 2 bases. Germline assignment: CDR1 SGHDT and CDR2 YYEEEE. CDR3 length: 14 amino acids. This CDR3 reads CASSLGGTAYEQYF. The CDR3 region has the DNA TGTGCCAGCAGCTTGGGAGGGACAGCCTACGAGCAGTACTTC.

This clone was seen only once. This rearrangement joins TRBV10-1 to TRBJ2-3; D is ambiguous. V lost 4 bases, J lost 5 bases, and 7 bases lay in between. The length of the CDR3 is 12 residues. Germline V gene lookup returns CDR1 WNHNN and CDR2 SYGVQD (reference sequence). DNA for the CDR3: TGCGCCAGCAGTGGGTCCCTAGATACGCAGTATTTT. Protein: CASSGSLDTQYF.

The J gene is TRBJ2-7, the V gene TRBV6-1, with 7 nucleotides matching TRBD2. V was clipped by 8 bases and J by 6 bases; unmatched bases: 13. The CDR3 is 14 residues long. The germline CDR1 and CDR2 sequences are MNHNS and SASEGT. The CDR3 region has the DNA TGTGCCAGCGTTCCCGGGCGGGAGATTTTCGAGCAGTACTTC. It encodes CASVPGREIFEQYF.

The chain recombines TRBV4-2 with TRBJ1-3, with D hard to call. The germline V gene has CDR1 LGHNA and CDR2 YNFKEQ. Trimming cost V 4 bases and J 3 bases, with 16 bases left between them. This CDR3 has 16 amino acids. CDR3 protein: CASSPLLEGDGNTIYF. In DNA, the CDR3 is TGTGCCAGCAGCCCCCTTTTGGAGGGTGATGGAAACACCATATATTTT.

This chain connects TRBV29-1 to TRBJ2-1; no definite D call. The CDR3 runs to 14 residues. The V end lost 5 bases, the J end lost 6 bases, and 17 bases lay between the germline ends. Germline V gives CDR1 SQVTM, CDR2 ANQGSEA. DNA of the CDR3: TGCAGCGTTAAGAGCCGTTTCGAGGCCAATGAGCAGTTCTTC. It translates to CSVKSRFEANEQFF.